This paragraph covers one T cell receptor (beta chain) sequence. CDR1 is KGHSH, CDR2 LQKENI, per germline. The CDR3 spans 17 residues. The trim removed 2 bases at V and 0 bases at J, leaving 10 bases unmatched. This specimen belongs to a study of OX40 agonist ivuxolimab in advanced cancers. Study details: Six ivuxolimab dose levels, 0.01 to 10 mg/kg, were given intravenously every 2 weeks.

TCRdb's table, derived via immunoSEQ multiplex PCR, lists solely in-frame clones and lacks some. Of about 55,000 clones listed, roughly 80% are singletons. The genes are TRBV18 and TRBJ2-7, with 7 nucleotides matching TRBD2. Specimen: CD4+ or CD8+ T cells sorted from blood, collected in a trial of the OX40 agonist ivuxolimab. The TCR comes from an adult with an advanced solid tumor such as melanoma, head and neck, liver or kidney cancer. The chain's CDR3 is CASSPFSGGLSSYEQYF. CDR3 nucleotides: TGTGCCAGCTCACCATTTTCGGGGGGTTTGAGCTCCTACGAGCAGTACTTC.